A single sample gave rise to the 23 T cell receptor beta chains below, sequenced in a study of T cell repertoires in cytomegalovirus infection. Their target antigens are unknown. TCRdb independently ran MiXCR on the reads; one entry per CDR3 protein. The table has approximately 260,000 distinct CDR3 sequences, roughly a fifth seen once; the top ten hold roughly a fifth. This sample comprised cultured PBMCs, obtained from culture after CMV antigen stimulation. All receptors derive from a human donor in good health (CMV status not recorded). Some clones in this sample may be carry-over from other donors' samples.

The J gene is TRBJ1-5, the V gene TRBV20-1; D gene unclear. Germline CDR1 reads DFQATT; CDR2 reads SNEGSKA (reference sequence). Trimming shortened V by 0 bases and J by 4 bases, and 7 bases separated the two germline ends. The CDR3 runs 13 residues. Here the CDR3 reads CSARDLSNQPQHF. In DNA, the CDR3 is TGCAGTGCTAGAGATTTGTCTAATCAGCCCCAGCATTTT.

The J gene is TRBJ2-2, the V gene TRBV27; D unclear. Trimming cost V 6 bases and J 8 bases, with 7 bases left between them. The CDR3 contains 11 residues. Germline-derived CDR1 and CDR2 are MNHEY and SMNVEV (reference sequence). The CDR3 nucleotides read TGTGCCAGCAGGGCTATAGGGGAGCTGTTTTTT. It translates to CASRAIGELFF.

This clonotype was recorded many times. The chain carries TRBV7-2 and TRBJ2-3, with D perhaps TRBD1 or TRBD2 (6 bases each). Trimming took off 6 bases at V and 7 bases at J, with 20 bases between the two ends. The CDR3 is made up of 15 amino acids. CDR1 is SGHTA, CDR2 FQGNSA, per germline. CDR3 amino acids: CASRPNLGGLNTQYF. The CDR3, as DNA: TGTGCCAGCAGACCTAACCTAGGGGGGCTCAATACGCAGTATTTT.

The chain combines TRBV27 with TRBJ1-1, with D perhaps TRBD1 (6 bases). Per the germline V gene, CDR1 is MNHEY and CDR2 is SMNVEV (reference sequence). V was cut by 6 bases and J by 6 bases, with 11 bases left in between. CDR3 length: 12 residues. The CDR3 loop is CASSSQGSEAFF. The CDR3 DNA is TGTGCCAGCAGCTCTCAGGGGTCTGAAGCTTTCTTT.

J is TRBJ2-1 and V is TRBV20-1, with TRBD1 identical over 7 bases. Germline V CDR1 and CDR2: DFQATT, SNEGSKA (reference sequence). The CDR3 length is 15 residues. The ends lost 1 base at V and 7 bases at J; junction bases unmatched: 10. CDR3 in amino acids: CSARANRQGWNEQFF. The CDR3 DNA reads TGCAGTGCTAGAGCGAACCGACAGGGTTGGAATGAGCAGTTCTTC.

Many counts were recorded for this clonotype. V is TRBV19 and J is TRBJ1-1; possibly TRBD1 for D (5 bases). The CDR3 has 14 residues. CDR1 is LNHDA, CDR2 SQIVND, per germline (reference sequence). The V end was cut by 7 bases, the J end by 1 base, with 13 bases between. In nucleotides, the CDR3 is TGTGCCAGTACCACGGGGCAGACGAACACTGAAGCTTTCTTT. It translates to CASTTGQTNTEAFF.

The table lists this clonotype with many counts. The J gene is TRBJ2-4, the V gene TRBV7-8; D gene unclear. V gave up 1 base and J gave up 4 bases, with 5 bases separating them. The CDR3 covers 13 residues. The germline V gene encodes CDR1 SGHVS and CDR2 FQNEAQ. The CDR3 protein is CASSLVQKNIQYF. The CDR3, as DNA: TGTGCCAGCAGCTTAGTACAGAAAAACATTCAGTACTTC.

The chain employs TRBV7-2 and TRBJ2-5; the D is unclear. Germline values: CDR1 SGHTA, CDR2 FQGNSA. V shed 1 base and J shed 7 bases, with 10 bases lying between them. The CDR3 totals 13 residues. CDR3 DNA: TGTGCCAGCAGCTTAGTGGGGATTAGGACCCAGTACTTC. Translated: CASSLVGIRTQYF. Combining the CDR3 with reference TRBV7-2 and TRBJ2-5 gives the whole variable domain GAGVSQSPSNKVTEKGKDVELRCDPISGHTALYWYRQSLGQGLEFLIYFQGNSAPDKSGLPSDRFSAERTGGSVSTLTIQRTQQEDSAVYLCASSLVGIRTQYFGPGTRLLVL.

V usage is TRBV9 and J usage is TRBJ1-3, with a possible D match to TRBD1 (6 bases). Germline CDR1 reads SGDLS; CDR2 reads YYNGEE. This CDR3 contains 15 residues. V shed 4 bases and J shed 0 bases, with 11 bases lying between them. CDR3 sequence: CASSPGGNSGNTIYF. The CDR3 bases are TGTGCCAGCAGCCCTGGGGGCAACTCTGGAAACACCATATATTTT.

The CDR3 loop is CASSYSRGRLQETQYF. CDR3 nucleotides: TGTGCCAGCAGTTACTCGCGCGGGAGACTCCAAGAGACCCAGTACTTC. The chain combines TRBV6-6 with TRBJ2-5; 7 bases fit TRBD2. There are 16 residues in the CDR3. Per the germline V gene, CDR1 is MNHNY and CDR2 is SVGAGI (reference sequence). The junction had 5 bases not matched to a gene; V was cut back by 0 bases and J by 1 base.

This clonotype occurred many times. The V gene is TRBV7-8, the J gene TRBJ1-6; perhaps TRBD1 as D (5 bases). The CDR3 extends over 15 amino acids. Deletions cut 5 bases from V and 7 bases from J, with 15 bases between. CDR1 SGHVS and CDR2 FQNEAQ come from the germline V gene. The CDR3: CASSPGDRRNSPLHF. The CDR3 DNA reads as TGTGCCAGCAGCCCGGGGGACCGGAGGAATTCACCCCTCCACTTT. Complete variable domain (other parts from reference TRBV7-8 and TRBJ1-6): GAGVSQSPRYKVAKRGQDVALRCDPISGHVSLFWYQQALGQGPEFLTYFQNEAQLDKSGLPSDRFFAERPEGSVSTLKIQRTQQEDSAVYLCASSPGDRRNSPLHFGNGTRLTVT.

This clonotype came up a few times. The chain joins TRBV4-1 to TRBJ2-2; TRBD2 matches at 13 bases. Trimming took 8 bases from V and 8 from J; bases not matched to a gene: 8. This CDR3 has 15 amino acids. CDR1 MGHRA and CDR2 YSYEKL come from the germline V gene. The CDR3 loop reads CASYWTSGRAGELFF. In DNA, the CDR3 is TGCGCCAGCTATTGGACTAGCGGGAGAGCGGGGGAGCTGTTTTTT.

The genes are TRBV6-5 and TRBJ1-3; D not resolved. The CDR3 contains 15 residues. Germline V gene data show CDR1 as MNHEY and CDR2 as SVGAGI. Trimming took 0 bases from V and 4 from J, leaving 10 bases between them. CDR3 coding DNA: TGTGCCAGCAGTTACTCAGGCCCAATCGGAAACACCATATATTTT. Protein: CASSYSGPIGNTIYF.

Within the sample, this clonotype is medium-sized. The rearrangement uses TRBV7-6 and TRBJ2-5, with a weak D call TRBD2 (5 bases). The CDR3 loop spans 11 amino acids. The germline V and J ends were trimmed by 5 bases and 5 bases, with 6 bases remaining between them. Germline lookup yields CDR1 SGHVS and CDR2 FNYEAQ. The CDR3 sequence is CASSRGETQYF. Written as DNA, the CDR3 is TGTGCCAGCAGCAGAGGGGAGACCCAGTACTTC.

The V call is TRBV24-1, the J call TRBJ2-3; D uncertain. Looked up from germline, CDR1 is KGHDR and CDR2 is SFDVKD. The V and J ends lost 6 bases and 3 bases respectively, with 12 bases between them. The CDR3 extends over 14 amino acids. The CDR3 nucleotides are TGTGCCACCAGTCATAGGGTAAAAACAGATACGCAGTATTTT. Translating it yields CATSHRVKTDTQYF.

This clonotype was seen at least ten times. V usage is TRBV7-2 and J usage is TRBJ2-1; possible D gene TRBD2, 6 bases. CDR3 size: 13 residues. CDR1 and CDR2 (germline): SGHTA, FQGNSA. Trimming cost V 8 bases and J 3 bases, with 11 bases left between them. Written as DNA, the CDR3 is TGTGCCAGCGGGGGGACCGGCTACAATGAGCAGTTCTTC. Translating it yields CASGGTGYNEQFF. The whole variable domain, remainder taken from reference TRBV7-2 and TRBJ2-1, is GAGVSQSPSNKVTEKGKDVELRCDPISGHTALYWYRQSLGQGLEFLIYFQGNSAPDKSGLPSDRFSAERTGGSVSTLTIQRTQQEDSAVYLCASGGTGYNEQFFGPGTRLTVL.

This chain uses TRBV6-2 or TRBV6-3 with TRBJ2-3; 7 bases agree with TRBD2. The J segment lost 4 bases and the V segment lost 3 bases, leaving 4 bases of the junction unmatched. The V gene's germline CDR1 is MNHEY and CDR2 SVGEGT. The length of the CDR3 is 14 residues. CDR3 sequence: CASSYAGRADTQYF. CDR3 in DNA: TGTGCCAGCAGTTATGCGGGGAGGGCAGATACGCAGTATTTT.

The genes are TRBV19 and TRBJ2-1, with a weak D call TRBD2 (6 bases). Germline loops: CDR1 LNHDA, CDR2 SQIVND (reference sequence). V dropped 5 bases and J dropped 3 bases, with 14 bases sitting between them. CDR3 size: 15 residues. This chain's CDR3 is CASSQDPAGYNEQFF. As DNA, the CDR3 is TGTGCCAGTAGTCAGGACCCAGCGGGCTACAATGAGCAGTTCTTC.

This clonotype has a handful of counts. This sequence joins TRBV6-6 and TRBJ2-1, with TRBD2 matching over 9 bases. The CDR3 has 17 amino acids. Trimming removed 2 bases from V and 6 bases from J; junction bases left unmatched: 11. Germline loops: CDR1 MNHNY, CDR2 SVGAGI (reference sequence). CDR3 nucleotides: TGTGCCAGCAGTTACGGTGGGGCGGGAGGGCCTTCCAATGAGCAGTTCTTC. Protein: CASSYGGAGGPSNEQFF.

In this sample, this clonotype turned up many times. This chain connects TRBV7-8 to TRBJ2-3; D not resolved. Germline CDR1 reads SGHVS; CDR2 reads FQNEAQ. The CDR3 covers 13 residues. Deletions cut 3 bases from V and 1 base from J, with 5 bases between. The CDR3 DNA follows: TGTGCCAGCAGCTTGCCGGGCACAGATACGCAGTATTTT. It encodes CASSLPGTDTQYF.

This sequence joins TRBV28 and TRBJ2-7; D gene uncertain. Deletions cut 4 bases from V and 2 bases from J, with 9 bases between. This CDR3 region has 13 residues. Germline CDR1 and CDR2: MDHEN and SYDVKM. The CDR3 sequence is CASSSHSTYEQYV. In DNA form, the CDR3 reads TGTGCCAGCAGTTCGCACTCCACCTACGAGCAGTACGTC.

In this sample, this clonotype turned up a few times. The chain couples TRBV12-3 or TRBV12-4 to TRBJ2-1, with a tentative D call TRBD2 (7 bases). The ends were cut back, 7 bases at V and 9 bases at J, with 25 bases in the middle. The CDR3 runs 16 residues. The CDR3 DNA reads TGTGCCAGCACCATGGGGGGGGCAGGGCGTACGGTTGAGCAGTTCTTC. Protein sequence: CASTMGGAGRTVEQFF.

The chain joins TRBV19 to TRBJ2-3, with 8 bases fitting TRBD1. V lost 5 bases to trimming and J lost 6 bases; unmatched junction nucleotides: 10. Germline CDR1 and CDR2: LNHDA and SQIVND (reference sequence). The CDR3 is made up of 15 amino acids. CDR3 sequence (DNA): TGTGCCAGTAGTCTCGTCCAGGGGGCATACGATACGCAGTATTTT. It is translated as CASSLVQGAYDTQYF.